Following are 21 T cell receptor beta chains from one sample sequenced in a study of blood T cell repertoires in COVID-19. The data were produced by immunoSEQ multiplex PCR, yet TCRdb's version contains in-frame clones alone and is incomplete. The sample has roughly 160,000 clones, about 83% seen once. Sequenced material: peripheral blood. Receptors were obtained from a woman of 80 years or more with COVID-19, enrolled during active disease.

The chain has TRBV29-1 and TRBJ1-1; 12 nucleotides line up with TRBD1. The length of the CDR3 is 13 residues. V shed 4 bases and J 7 bases; nucleotides not matched to a gene: 4. CDR1 and CDR2 from the germline V gene are SQVTM and ANQGSEA. Here the CDR3 reads CSVGGQGALEAFF. CDR3 nucleotides: TGCAGCGTTGGGGGACAGGGGGCTCTTGAAGCTTTCTTT.

Worth noting for this clone: Additional DNA sequences in this sample encode the identical CDR3. The chain employs TRBV18 and TRBJ1-1, with a tentative D call TRBD1 (5 bases). Germline V gives CDR1 KGHSH, CDR2 LQKENI. The CDR3 sequence is 13 residues long. Between the trimmed V and J ends, which lost 2 bases and 5 bases, there was a span of 9 bases. Written as DNA, the CDR3 is TGTGCCAGCTCACCAGCGGGGGGGACTGAAGCTTTCTTT. Protein sequence: CASSPAGGTEAFF.

The V gene is TRBV4-2, the J gene TRBJ2-3; 11 bases are shared with TRBD2. The germline V gene has CDR1 LGHNA and CDR2 YNFKEQ. The CDR3 sequence is 16 residues long. V lost 1 base, J lost 2 bases, and 2 bases stayed unmatched. CDR3 sequence (DNA): TGTGCCAGCAGCCAAGGTAGCGGGGGGGCCACAGATACGCAGTATTTT. Translated, it gives CASSQGSGGATDTQYF.

This sequence joins TRBV18 and TRBJ2-7, with TRBD1 identical over 8 bases. There are 15 residues in the CDR3. From germline, CDR1 is KGHSH and CDR2 LQKENI. Trimming removed 4 bases from V and 0 bases from J; junction bases left unmatched: 5. CDR3 amino acids: CASSHTGGNSYEQYF. DNA for the CDR3: TGTGCCAGCTCACATACAGGGGGAAACTCCTACGAGCAGTACTTC. Full variable domain (outside the CDR3, taken from reference TRBV18 and TRBJ2-7): NAGVMQNPRHLVRRRGQEARLRCSPMKGHSHVYWYRQLPEEGLKFMVYLQKENIIDESGMPKERFSAEFPKEGPSILRIQQVVRGDSAAYFCASSHTGGNSYEQYFGPGTRLTVT.

The rearrangement joins TRBV5-1 to TRBJ1-2, with 8 bases lining up with TRBD1. The CDR3 runs 13 residues. Per the germline V gene, CDR1 is SGHRS and CDR2 is YFSETQ. J lost 6 bases, V lost 0 bases, and 1 base had no gene match. The DNA for the CDR3 is TGCGCCAGCAGCTTGGGGACAGGGCATGGCTACACCTTC. As protein: CASSLGTGHGYTF.

The CDR3 nucleotides read TGCAGTGCTAGTACCGGGGGGGCTCGAGAGACCCAGTACTTC. It specifies CSASTGGARETQYF. This chain links TRBV20-1 with TRBJ2-5, with TRBD2 identical over 8 bases. This CDR3 has 14 amino acids. The V and J ends lost 3 bases and 4 bases, in that order; junction bases with no gene match: 7. Germline CDR1 DFQATT, CDR2 SNEGSKA (reference sequence).

V usage is TRBV4-1 and J usage is TRBJ2-1; 8 bases agree with TRBD2. The CDR3 runs 15 residues. Trimming removed 4 bases from V and 8 bases from J; junction bases left unmatched: 10. In germline, CDR1 is MGHRA, CDR2 YSYEKL. The CDR3 sequence is CASSLPAAGGHEQFF. DNA of the CDR3: TGCGCCAGCAGCCTCCCCGCCGCGGGAGGACATGAGCAGTTCTTC.

J is TRBJ1-1 and V is TRBV7-9, with a weak D call TRBD1 (5 bases). V dropped 4 bases and J dropped 6 bases, with 18 bases sitting between them. Per the germline V gene, CDR1 is SEHNR and CDR2 is FQNEAQ (reference sequence). The CDR3 extends over 15 amino acids. The CDR3: CASSSSGWGGAEAFF. Here the CDR3 DNA reads TGTGCCAGCAGCTCATCTGGGTGGGGAGGGGCTGAAGCTTTCTTT.

This clone showed up just once. The V gene is TRBV21-1, the J gene TRBJ2-3; whether TRBD2, the table's D call, matches the DNA was not checked. TRBV21-1 is given as a pseudogene. The CDR3 has 17 residues. Written as DNA, the CDR3 is TGTGCCAGCAGCTCCCATTGGAGCCTGGAGGGCACAGATACGCAGTATTTT. Translated, it gives CASSSHWSLEGTDTQYF.

In its sample, this clone was seen once. The rearrangement joins TRBV2 to TRBJ2-3, with D maybe TRBD1 (6 bases). The V and J ends lost 8 bases and 4 bases respectively, with 10 bases between them. From germline, CDR1 is SNHLY and CDR2 FYNNEI. The CDR3 loop spans 12 amino acids. CDR3 sequence reads: CASQGSPDTQYF. For the CDR3, the DNA is TGTGCCAGCCAGGGGAGCCCAGATACGCAGTATTTT.

The rearrangement uses TRBV6-5 and TRBJ2-2; 8 bases map to TRBD2. This CDR3 has 15 amino acids. Trimming removed 0 bases from V and 8 bases from J; junction bases left unmatched: 5. Germline CDR1 and CDR2: MNHEY and SVGAGI. DNA for the CDR3: TGTGCCAGCAGTTACTCCAGCGGGAGTGGTGGGGAGCTGTTTTTT. Translation: CASSYSSGSGGELFF.

The chain is built from TRBV20-1 and TRBJ2-7, with D perhaps TRBD2 (6 bases). Between the trimmed V and J ends, which lost 3 bases and 4 bases, there was a span of 13 bases. The V gene's germline CDR1 is DFQATT and CDR2 SNEGSKA (reference sequence). The CDR3 loop spans 13 amino acids. CDR3 sequence: CSASLGGAYEQYF. For the CDR3, the DNA is TGCAGTGCTAGTTTAGGCGGGGCGTACGAGCAGTACTTC.

The V and J genes are TRBV24-1 and TRBJ2-1, with D possibly matching TRBD2 (6 bases). Trimming pared 5 bases from V and 6 bases from J, leaving 13 bases between. CDR3 size: 14 residues. Germline lookup yields CDR1 KGHDR and CDR2 SFDVKD. CDR3 loop: CATSVGGSRNEQFF. CDR3 nucleotide sequence: TGTGCCACCAGTGTAGGAGGGAGCCGCAATGAGCAGTTCTTC.

The rearrangement links TRBV5-4 to TRBJ2-5, with 9 bases fitting TRBD1. The germline gives CDR1 SGHNT, CDR2 YYREEE (reference sequence). CDR3 length: 15 amino acids. V lost 0 bases, J lost 9 bases, and 9 bases stayed unmatched. This chain's CDR3 is CASSLGSGQGVAQYF. DNA of the CDR3: TGTGCCAGCAGCTTGGGGTCGGGACAGGGAGTGGCCCAGTACTTC.

The rearrangement links TRBV5-1 to TRBJ1-1; D remains ambiguous. V dropped 2 bases and J dropped 0 bases, with 8 bases sitting between them. The CDR3 is 14 amino acids. From germline, CDR1 is SGHRS and CDR2 YFSETQ. The DNA of the CDR3 is TGCGCCAGCAGCTTAGATTCGGTGAACACTGAAGCTTTCTTT. This codes for CASSLDSVNTEAFF.

The V gene is TRBV7-8, the J gene TRBJ1-4; D not certain. The CDR3 runs to 14 residues. V gave up 5 bases and J gave up 3 bases, with 10 bases separating them. Germline CDR1 reads SGHVS; CDR2 reads FQNEAQ. The CDR3 nucleotides are TGTGCCAGCAGCCTTCTCCTCGCTAATGAAAAACTGTTTTTT. It translates to CASSLLLANEKLFF.

The chain carries TRBV10-3 and TRBJ1-6, with D possibly matching TRBD1 (5 bases). Trimming stripped 10 bases from V and 7 bases from J, with 20 bases between. The length of the CDR3 is 15 residues. Germline V CDR1 and CDR2: ENHRY, SYGVKD. CDR3 amino acids: CATVHLGQGNSPLHF. CDR3 DNA: TGTGCCACCGTCCACTTGGGGCAGGGAAATTCACCCCTCCACTTT.

This rearrangement joins TRBV18 to TRBJ2-3; D gene unclear. This CDR3 region has 13 residues. Germline V gene lookup returns CDR1 KGHSH and CDR2 LQKENI. V lost 2 bases to trimming and J lost 3 bases, with 6 bases between them. CDR3 amino acids: CASSPAQTDTQYF. The CDR3 DNA follows: TGTGCCAGCTCACCAGCCCAGACAGATACGCAGTATTTT.

The V and J genes are TRBV6-1 and TRBJ1-5, with 9 bases fitting TRBD1. Germline values: CDR1 MNHNS, CDR2 SASEGT. The V gene end was trimmed by 1 base and the J gene end by 5 bases; junction bases not matched to a gene: 9. The CDR3 length is 17 residues. The CDR3 loop reads CASSEVFWTGEDQPQHF. The CDR3 DNA reads as TGTGCCAGCAGTGAAGTTTTTTGGACAGGGGAAGATCAGCCCCAGCATTTT.

The sample holds a few counts of this clone. CDR3 bases: TGTGCCAGCTCTCCGACAGGGGGCATCTACGAGCAGTACTTC. It translates to CASSPTGGIYEQYF. The V call is TRBV18, the J call TRBJ2-7, with 10 bases lining up with TRBD1. V was clipped by 6 bases and J by 3 bases; unmatched bases: 5. In germline, CDR1 is KGHSH, CDR2 LQKENI. The CDR3 runs to 14 residues.

This chain joins TRBV28 and TRBJ1-2, with D hard to call. This CDR3 region has 12 residues. CDR1 and CDR2 (germline): MDHEN, SYDVKM. Trimming took off 3 bases at V and 8 bases at J, with 10 bases between the two ends. CDR3 protein: CASSFDIRGYTF. As DNA, the CDR3 is TGTGCCAGCAGTTTTGACATCAGGGGCTACACCTTC.